A selection of T cell receptor beta chains follows, all from one sample in a study of CD8 T cells in ankylosing spondylitis. TCRdb processed the 5' RACE reads anew with MiXCR; each CDR3 protein has one entry. The sample has around 210,000 distinct CDR3 sequences, 8% to 10% seen once; the top ten hold more than 4.5%. Material: blood, either unsorted or a sorted T cell fraction (not recorded which). The receptors derive from a female donor with ankylosing spondylitis or in good health (not recorded which). The CDR3 runs from the conserved cysteine through the conserved F or W. D genes are given only for firm matches. Some rows mark clone size as missing; the rest say once, few, many or name a class of expanded clone.

abundance: many
d_gene: .
v_gene: TRBV7-2
len: 13
j_gene: TRBJ2-7
CDR3nt: TGTGCCAGCAGCTCAACCCGGATCTACGAGCAGTACTTC
CDR3aa: CASSSTRIYEQYF

abundance: many
d_gene: TRBD2
v_gene: TRBV11-2
len: 16
j_gene: TRBJ2-1
CDR3nt: TGTGCCAGCAGTCGACGGGGTGCGGGAGCCAGGAATGAGCAGTTCTTC
CDR3aa: CASSRRGAGARNEQFF

abundance: many
d_gene: .
v_gene: TRBV10-3
len: 15
j_gene: TRBJ1-6
CDR3nt: TGTGCCATCAGTGAAGGAGGGGGGAGTGATTCACCCCTCCACTTT
CDR3aa: CAISEGGGSDSPLHF

abundance: few
d_gene: .
v_gene: TRBV7-9
len: 15
j_gene: TRBJ2-5
CDR3nt: TGTGCCAGCAGCTTAGTCAGGGGAACGGGGGAGACCCAGTACTTC
CDR3aa: CASSLVRGTGETQYF

abundance: many
d_gene: .
v_gene: TRBV7-2
len: 16
j_gene: TRBJ2-5
CDR3nt: TGTGCCAGCAGCTTAGATGTAGCGGCCGCGCAAGAGACCCAGTACTTC
CDR3aa: CASSLDVAAAQETQYF

abundance: many
d_gene: .
v_gene: TRBV4-2
len: 14
j_gene: TRBJ2-7
CDR3nt: TGTGCCAGCAGCGGTTTTGAAGGCTCCTACGAGCAGTACTTC
CDR3aa: CASSGFEGSYEQYF

abundance: many
d_gene: .
v_gene: TRBV29-1
len: 12
j_gene: TRBJ2-3
CDR3nt: TGCAGCGCATCAGTAGATACAGATACGCAGTATTTT
CDR3aa: CSASVDTDTQYF

abundance: many
d_gene: .
v_gene: TRBV29-1
len: 14
j_gene: TRBJ2-3
CDR3nt: TGCAGCGTGAAACGCAGGGGCAGCACAGATACGCAGTATTTT
CDR3aa: CSVKRRGSTDTQYF

abundance: few
d_gene: .
v_gene: TRBV6-4
len: 12
j_gene: TRBJ2-1
CDR3nt: TGTGCCAGCAGTGACTCCGGCTATGAGCAGTTCTTC
CDR3aa: CASSDSGYEQFF

abundance: many
d_gene: .
v_gene: TRBV7-3
len: 14
j_gene: TRBJ1-1
CDR3nt: TGTGCCAGCAGCCCATCAAGTGGAAACACTGAAGCTTTCTTT
CDR3aa: CASSPSSGNTEAFF

abundance: few
d_gene: .
v_gene: TRBV6-5
len: 15
j_gene: TRBJ1-6
CDR3nt: TGTGCCAGCAGTTACTCAGGGGACGGAAATTCACCCCTCCACTTT
CDR3aa: CASSYSGDGNSPLHF

abundance: many
d_gene: .
v_gene: TRBV7-9
len: 14
j_gene: TRBJ2-5
CDR3nt: TGTGCCAGCAGCTTAAGGCCGTCGTTGGAGACCCAGTACTTC
CDR3aa: CASSLRPSLETQYF

abundance: many
d_gene: TRBD2
v_gene: TRBV6-1
len: 14
j_gene: TRBJ2-5
CDR3nt: TGTGCCACATCTAGCGGGGGTTCAGGGGAGACCCAGTACTTC
CDR3aa: CATSSGGSGETQYF

abundance: .
d_gene: .
v_gene: TRBV7-9
len: 13
j_gene: TRBJ1-2
CDR3nt: TGTGCCAGCAGCTTAGCGACAGAGTCTGGCTACACCTTC
CDR3aa: CASSLATESGYTF

abundance: many
d_gene: .
v_gene: TRBV3-1
len: 11
j_gene: TRBJ2-1
CDR3nt: TGTGCCAGCAGACTGGACAATGAGCAGTTCTTC
CDR3aa: CASRLDNEQFF

abundance: many
d_gene: TRBD2
v_gene: TRBV11-2
len: 17
j_gene: TRBJ2-7
CDR3nt: TGTGCCAGCAGCGCAGCGGTGCTAGCGGCAAGCTCCTACGAGCAGTACTTC
CDR3aa: CASSAAVLAASSYEQYF

abundance: few
d_gene: .
v_gene: TRBV15
len: 15
j_gene: TRBJ1-5
CDR3nt: TGTGCCACCAGCGGTGGGAGACAGACCGATCAGCCCCAGCATTTT
CDR3aa: CATSGGRQTDQPQHF